The entry that follows covers one T cell receptor (beta chain) sequence. The V gene end was trimmed by 6 bases and the J gene end by 4 bases; junction bases not matched to a gene: 3. The CDR3 totals 13 residues. Per germline, CDR1 MNHNY and CDR2 SVGAGI (reference sequence). The entry originates in a study of blood T cell repertoires in COVID-19. Per the authors' pipeline: By means of reference gene primer amplification, nucleated cell counts were estimated. TCRdb's table, derived via immunoSEQ multiplex PCR, lists solely in-frame clones and lacks some. The D gene and trimming were derived from the DNA, and the V and J assignments and clone size from that table. Found here are under 300,000 clones, 70% to 90% of them singletons; the top ten hold 6.2%.

The sample taken for sequencing was peripheral blood. This chain joins TRBV6-6 and TRBJ2-1; 7 nucleotides line up with TRBD1. This sequence originates from a man aged 60 to 69 with acute or convalescent COVID-19. Here the CDR3 reads CASRQQGYNEQFF. The DNA of the CDR3 is TGTGCCAGCAGGCAACAGGGGTACAATGAGCAGTTCTTC.